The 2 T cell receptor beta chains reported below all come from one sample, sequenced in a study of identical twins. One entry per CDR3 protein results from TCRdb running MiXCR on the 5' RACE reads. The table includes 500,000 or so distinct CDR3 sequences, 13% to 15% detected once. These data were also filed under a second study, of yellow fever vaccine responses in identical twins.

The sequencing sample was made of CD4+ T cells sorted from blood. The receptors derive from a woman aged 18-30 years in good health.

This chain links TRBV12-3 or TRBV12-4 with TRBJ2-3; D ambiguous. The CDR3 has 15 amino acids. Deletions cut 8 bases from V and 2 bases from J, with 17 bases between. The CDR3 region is CASSPAGYNTDTQYF. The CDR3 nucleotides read TGTGCCAGCTCGCCGGCCGGCTATAACACAGATACGCAGTATTTT.

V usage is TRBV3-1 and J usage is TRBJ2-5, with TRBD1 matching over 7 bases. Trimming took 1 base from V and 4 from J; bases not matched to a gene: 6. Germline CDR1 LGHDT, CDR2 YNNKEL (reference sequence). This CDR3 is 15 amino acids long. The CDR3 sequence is CASSQATGRAETQYF. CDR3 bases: TGTGCCAGCAGCCAAGCGACAGGGCGGGCAGAGACCCAGTACTTC.